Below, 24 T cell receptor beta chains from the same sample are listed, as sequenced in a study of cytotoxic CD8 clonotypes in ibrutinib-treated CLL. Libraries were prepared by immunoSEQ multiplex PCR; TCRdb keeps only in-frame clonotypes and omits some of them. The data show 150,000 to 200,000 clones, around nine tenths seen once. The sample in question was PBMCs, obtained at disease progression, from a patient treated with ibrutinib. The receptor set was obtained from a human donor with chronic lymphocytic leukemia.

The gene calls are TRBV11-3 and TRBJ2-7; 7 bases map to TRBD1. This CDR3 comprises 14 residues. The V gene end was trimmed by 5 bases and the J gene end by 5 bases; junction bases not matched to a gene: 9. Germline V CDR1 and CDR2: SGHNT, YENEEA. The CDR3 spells CASSHLNRGDEQYF. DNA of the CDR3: TGTGCCAGCAGCCACCTTAACAGGGGCGACGAGCAGTACTTC.

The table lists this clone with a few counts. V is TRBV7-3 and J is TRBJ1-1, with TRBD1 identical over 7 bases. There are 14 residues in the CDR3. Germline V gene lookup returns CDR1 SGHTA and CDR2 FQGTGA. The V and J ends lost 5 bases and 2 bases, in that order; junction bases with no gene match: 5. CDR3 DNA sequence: TGTGCCAGCAGCCCAAGGGACAGAAACACTGAAGCTTTCTTT. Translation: CASSPRDRNTEAFF.

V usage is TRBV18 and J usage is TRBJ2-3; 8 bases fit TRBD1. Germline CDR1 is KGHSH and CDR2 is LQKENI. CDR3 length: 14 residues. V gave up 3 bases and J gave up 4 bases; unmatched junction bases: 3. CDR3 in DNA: TGTGCCAGCTCACCGACAGGGGCGGCAGATACGCAGTATTTT. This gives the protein CASSPTGAADTQYF.

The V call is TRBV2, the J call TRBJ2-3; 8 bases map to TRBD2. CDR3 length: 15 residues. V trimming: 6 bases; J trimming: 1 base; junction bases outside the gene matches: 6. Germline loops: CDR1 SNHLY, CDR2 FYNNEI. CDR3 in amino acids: CASRDSGIGTDTQYF. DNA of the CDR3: TGTGCCAGCAGGGATAGCGGGATCGGCACAGATACGCAGTATTTT. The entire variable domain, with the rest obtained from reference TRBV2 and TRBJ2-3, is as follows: EPEVTQTPSHQVTQMGQEVILRCVPISNHLYFYWYRQILGQKVEFLVSFYNNEISEKSEIFDDQFSVERPDGSNFTLKIRSTKLEDSAMYFCASRDSGIGTDTQYFGPGTRLTVL.

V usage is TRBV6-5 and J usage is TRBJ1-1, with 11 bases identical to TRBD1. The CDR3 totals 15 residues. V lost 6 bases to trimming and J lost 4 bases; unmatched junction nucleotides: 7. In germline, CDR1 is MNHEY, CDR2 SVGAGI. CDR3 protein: CASSSDRGRFTEAFF. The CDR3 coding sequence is TGTGCCAGCAGCTCGGACAGGGGGCGTTTCACTGAAGCTTTCTTT.

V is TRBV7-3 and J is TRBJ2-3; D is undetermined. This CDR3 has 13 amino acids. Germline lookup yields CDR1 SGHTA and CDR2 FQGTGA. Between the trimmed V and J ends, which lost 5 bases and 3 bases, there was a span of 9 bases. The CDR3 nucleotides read TGTGCCAGCAGCCACCCACTAACAGATACGCAGTATTTT. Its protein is CASSHPLTDTQYF.

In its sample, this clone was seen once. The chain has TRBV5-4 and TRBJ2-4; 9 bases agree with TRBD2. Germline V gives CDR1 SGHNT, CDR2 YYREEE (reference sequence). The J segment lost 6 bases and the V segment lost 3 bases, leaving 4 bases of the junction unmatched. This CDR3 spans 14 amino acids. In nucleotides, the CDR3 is TGTGCCAGCAGCTCTAGCGGGAACCGAAACATTCAGTACTTC. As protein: CASSSSGNRNIQYF.

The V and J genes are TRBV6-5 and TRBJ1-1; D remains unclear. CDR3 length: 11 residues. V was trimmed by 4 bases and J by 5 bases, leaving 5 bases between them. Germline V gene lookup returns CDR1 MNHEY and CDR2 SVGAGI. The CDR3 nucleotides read TGTGCCAGCAGTTTACGGACTGAAGCTTTCTTT. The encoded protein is CASSLRTEAFF.

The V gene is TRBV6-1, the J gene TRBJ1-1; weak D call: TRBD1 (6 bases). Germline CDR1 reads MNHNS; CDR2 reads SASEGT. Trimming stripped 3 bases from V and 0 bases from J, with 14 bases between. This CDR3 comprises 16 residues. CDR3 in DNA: TGTGCCAGCAGTGATGGCTCAGGGGTTATGAACACTGAAGCTTTCTTT. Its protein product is CASSDGSGVMNTEAFF.

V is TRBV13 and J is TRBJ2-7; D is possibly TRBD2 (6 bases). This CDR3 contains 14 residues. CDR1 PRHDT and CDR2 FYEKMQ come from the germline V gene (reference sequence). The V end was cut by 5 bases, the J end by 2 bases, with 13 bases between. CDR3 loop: CASSQGLSPYEQYF. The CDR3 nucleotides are TGTGCCAGCAGCCAGGGACTGTCCCCCTACGAGCAGTACTTC.

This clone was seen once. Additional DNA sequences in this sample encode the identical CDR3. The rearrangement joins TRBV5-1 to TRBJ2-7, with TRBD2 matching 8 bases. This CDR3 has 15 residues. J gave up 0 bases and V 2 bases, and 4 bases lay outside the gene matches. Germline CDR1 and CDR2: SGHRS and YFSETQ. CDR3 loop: CASSFSGGSSYEQYF. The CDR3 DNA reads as TGCGCCAGCAGCTTTTCGGGAGGGAGCTCCTACGAGCAGTACTTC.

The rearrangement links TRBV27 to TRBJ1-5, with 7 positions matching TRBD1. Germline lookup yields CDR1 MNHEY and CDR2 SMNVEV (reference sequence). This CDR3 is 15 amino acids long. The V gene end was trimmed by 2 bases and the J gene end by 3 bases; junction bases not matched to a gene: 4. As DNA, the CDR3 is TGTGCCAGCAGTTTAGGGACAGCCATCAATCAGCCCCAGCATTTT. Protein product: CASSLGTAINQPQHF.

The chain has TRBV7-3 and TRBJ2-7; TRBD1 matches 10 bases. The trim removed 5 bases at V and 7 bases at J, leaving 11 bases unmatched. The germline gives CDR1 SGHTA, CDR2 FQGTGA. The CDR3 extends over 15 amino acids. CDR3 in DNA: TGTGCCAGCAGCCGAGCTCCGGGACAGGGGCATGAGCAGTACTTC. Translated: CASSRAPGQGHEQYF.

CDR3 region: CAWSPGQIGGNTIYF. CDR3 DNA sequence: TGTGCCTGGAGCCCGGGACAGATAGGAGGAAACACCATATATTTT. The V call is TRBV30, the J call TRBJ1-3; 7 bases are a match to TRBD1. V lost 3 bases and J lost 4; bases outside the gene matches: 9. Germline V gene data show CDR1 as GTSNPN and CDR2 as SVGIG (reference sequence). This CDR3 spans 15 amino acids.

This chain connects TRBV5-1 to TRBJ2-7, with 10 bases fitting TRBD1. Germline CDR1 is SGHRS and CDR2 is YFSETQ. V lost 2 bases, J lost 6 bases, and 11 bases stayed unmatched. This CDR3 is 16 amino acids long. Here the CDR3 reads CASSFLAGDRGSEQYF. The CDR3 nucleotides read TGCGCCAGCAGCTTTCTGGCGGGGGACAGGGGTAGCGAGCAGTACTTC.

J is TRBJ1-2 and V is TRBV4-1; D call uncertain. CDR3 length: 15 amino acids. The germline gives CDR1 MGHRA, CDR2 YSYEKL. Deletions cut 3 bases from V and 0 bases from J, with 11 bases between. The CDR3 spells CASSQSTLTNYGYTF. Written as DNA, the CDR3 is TGCGCCAGCAGCCAGAGCACCCTTACTAACTATGGCTACACCTTC.

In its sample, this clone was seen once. The CDR3 sequence is CASSQALAVYNEQFF. Here the CDR3 DNA reads TGTGCCAGCAGCCAAGCACTAGCGGTATACAATGAGCAGTTCTTC. This sequence joins TRBV4-2 and TRBJ2-1; TRBD2 agrees at 8 bases. Germline V gene sequence: CDR1 LGHNA, CDR2 YNFKEQ. CDR3 length: 15 amino acids. V lost 1 base and J lost 4; bases outside the gene matches: 3.

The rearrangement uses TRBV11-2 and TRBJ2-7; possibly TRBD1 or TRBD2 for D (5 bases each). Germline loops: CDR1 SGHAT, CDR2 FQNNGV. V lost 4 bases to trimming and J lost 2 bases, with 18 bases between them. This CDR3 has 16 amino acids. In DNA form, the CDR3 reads TGTGCCAGCAGCTCTCCTTTCCGGGACCAGACCTACGAGCAGTACTTC. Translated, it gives CASSSPFRDQTYEQYF.

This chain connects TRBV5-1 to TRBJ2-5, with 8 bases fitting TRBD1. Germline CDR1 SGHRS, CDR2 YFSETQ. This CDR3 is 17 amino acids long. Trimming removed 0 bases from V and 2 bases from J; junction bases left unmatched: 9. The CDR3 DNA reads TGCGCCAGCAGCTTGGGAGTAGGGACAGGAATGCAAGAGACCCAGTACTTC. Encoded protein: CASSLGVGTGMQETQYF.

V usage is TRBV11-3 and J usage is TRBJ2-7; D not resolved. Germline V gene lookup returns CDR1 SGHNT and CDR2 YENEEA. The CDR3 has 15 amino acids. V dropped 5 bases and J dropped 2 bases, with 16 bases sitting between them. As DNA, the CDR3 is TGTGCCAGCAGCAAACAACTCCTCTTCGCCTACGAGCAGTACTTC. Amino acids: CASSKQLLFAYEQYF.

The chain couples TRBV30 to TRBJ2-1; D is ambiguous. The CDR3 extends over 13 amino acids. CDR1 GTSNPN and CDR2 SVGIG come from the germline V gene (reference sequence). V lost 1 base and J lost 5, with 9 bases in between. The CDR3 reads CAWSADRNNEQFF. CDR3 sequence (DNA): TGTGCCTGGAGTGCCGATCGGAACAATGAGCAGTTCTTC.

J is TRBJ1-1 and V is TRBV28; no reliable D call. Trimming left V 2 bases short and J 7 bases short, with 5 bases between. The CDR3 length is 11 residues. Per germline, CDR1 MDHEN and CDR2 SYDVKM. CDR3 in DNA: TGTGCCAGCAGTTTACACGGTGAAGCTTTCTTT. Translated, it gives CASSLHGEAFF. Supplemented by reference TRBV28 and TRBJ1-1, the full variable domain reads DVKVTQSSRYLVKRTGEKVFLECVQDMDHENMFWYRQDPGLGLRLIYFSYDVKMKEKGDIPEGYSVSREKKERFSLILESASTNQTSMYLCASSLHGEAFFGQGTRLTVV.

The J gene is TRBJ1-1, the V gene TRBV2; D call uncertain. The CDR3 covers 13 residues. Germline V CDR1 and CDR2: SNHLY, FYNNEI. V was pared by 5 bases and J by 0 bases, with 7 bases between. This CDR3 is CASSFSLNTEAFF. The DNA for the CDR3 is TGTGCCAGCAGTTTCAGCTTGAACACTGAAGCTTTCTTT.

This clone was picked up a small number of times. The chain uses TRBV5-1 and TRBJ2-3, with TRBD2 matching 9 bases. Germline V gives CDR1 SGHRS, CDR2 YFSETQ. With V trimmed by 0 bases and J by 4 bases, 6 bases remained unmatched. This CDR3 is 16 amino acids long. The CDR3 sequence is CASSLGAGGGPDTQYF. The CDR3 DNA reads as TGCGCCAGCAGCTTGGGTGCGGGAGGGGGCCCAGATACGCAGTATTTT.